Following are 32 T cell receptor beta chains from one sample sequenced in a study of PD-1 blockade in classical Hodgkin lymphoma. Time point denoted: cycle 4 day 1 (C4D1), after around six weeks of nivolumab. Every one of the patients relapsed after autologous stem cell transplantation (brentuximab vedotin exposure was variable). Assay: immunoSEQ multiplex PCR; the TCRdb copy retains only in-frame clones and omits some. The top ten clones hold roughly 15% of a sample with roughly 30,000 clones, around 81% of them seen once. The sequences come from peripheral blood mononuclear cells (PBMCs), collected before the fourth cycle of nivolumab. Receptors were obtained from a human donor with classical Hodgkin lymphoma.

The CDR3 DNA reads TGTGCCAGCATCCTGGGTTTGGATAGGGAGCATGGCTACACCTTC. Its protein product is CASILGLDREHGYTF. This chain joins TRBV6-6 and TRBJ1-2, with no clear D. The CDR3 consists of 15 residues. CDR1 MNHNY and CDR2 SVGAGI come from the germline V gene (reference sequence). V was clipped by 7 bases and J by 6 bases, with 21 bases between them.

The rearrangement links TRBV28 to TRBJ2-5, with D perhaps matching TRBD1 or TRBD2 (5 bases each). The J call may be in error: the DNA end matches TRBJ2-7 better. The CDR3 consists of 16 residues. Germline V gene sequence: CDR1 MDHEN, CDR2 SYDVKM. DNA for the CDR3: TGTGCCAGCAGTCCCTCTAGGGCAGGGAGCTCCTACGAGCAGTACTTC. Translated, it gives CASSPSRAGSSYEQYF.

This clone was seen only once. The chain combines TRBV11-2 with TRBJ1-4; D perhaps matches TRBD1 (6 bases). Germline-derived CDR1 and CDR2 are SGHAT and FQNNGV. V was shortened by 10 bases and J by 0 bases, with 12 bases between the two germline ends. There are 14 residues in the CDR3. The CDR3 nucleotides are TGTGCCACAGGGGCCGGCGCAACTAATGAAAAACTGTTTTTT. It specifies CATGAGATNEKLFF.

This clone appeared once. This chain connects TRBV7-9 to TRBJ2-2, with a possible D match to TRBD2 (6 bases). The germline V and J ends were trimmed by 4 bases and 5 bases, with 20 bases remaining between them. CDR1 is SEHNR, CDR2 FQNEAQ, per germline (reference sequence). CDR3 size: 17 residues. The CDR3 sequence is CASSSVPHSGNTGELFF. CDR3 coding DNA: TGTGCCAGCAGCTCAGTCCCCCATAGCGGAAATACCGGGGAGCTGTTTTTT.

The V and J genes are TRBV25-1 and TRBJ2-1; 7 bases fit TRBD2. V shed 3 bases and J 3 bases; nucleotides not matched to a gene: 5. The CDR3 is made up of 15 amino acids. From germline, CDR1 is MGHDK and CDR2 SYGVNS. CDR3: CASSEGDYLYNEQFF. CDR3 DNA sequence: TGTGCCAGCAGTGAGGGGGACTACCTCTACAATGAGCAGTTCTTC.

This chain connects TRBV9 to TRBJ1-3, with a tentative D call TRBD1 (5 bases). Per the germline V gene, CDR1 is SGDLS and CDR2 is YYNGEE. The CDR3 contains 15 residues. The V end was cut by 2 bases, the J end by 5 bases, with 14 bases between. The CDR3 DNA sequence: TGTGCCAGCAGCGTGTTAGGGGCCTATAGAAACACCATATATTTT. It encodes CASSVLGAYRNTIYF.

The rearrangement uses TRBV11-2 and TRBJ2-1, with D possibly TRBD2 on 6 matching bases. CDR3 size: 11 residues. Germline CDR1 and CDR2: SGHAT and FQNNGV. This chain's CDR3 is CAGGTYNEQFF. CDR3 coding DNA: TGTGCGGGGGGTACCTACAATGAGCAGTTCTTC. Full variable domain (rest looked up from reference TRBV11-2 and TRBJ2-1): EAGVAQSPRYKIIEKRQSVAFWCNPISGHATLYWYQQILGQGPKLLIQFQNNGVVDDSQLPKDRFSAERLKGVDSTLKIQPAKLEDSAVYLCAGGTYNEQFFGPGTRLTVL.

The V call is TRBV28, the J call TRBJ2-6; D uncertain. Germline V gives CDR1 MDHEN, CDR2 SYDVKM. The length of the CDR3 is 15 residues. Deletions cut 0 bases from V and 1 base from J, with 4 bases between. Here the CDR3 DNA reads TGTGCCAGCAGTTTATGGGGGTCTGGGGCCAACGTCCTGACTTTC. The encoded protein is CASSLWGSGANVLTF.

The chain uses TRBV6-1 and TRBJ2-2; D is possibly TRBD1 (6 bases). V was pared by 5 bases and J by 5 bases, with 6 bases between. The germline V gene encodes CDR1 MNHNS and CDR2 SASEGT. This CDR3 has 12 residues. CDR3 residues: CASSQGTGELFF. The CDR3 bases are TGTGCCAGCAGTCAGGGGACCGGGGAGCTGTTTTTT.

The V call is TRBV11-2, the J call TRBJ2-5; D is ambiguous. The V gene lost 0 bases and the J gene lost 4 bases, with 6 bases spanning the gap. The CDR3 has 13 amino acids. Germline loops: CDR1 SGHAT, CDR2 FQNNGV. The CDR3, as DNA: TGTGCCAGCAGCTTAGATCTGGGAGAGACCCAGTACTTC. It translates to CASSLDLGETQYF.

This chain connects TRBV28 to TRBJ1-1; the D is unclear. Germline CDR1 reads MDHEN; CDR2 reads SYDVKM. With 2 bases removed from V and 4 bases from J, the gap between germline ends came to 11 bases. CDR3 length: 14 amino acids. CDR3 amino acids: CASSLISGGTEAFF. CDR3 nucleotides: TGTGCCAGCAGTTTAATAAGCGGCGGCACTGAAGCTTTCTTT.

With respect to this clone: At one end the junction does not follow the germline gene, possibly because of a read error. The chain couples TRBV7-7 to TRBJ2-7, with 9 bases that match TRBD1. The CDR3 contains 16 residues. The germline V gene encodes CDR1 SSHAT and CDR2 FNYEAQ (reference sequence). The CDR3 sequence: CASSSAPGQGTGEQYF. The CDR3 DNA is TGTGCTAGCAGCTCAGCCCCGGGACAGGGAACGGGCGAGCAGTACTTC. Full variable domain (rest looked up from reference TRBV7-7 and TRBJ2-7): GAGVSQSPRYKVTKRGQDVTLRCDPISSHATLYWYQQALGQGPEFLTYFNYEAQPDKSGLPSDRFSAERPEGSISTLTIQRTEQRDSAMYRCASSSAPGQGTGEQYFGPGTRLTVT.

This clone was recorded once. The chain combines TRBV28 with TRBJ1-4; no firm D call. V lost 5 bases, J lost 4 bases, and 11 bases lay in between. CDR1 and CDR2 from the germline V gene are MDHEN and SYDVKM. CDR3 size: 14 residues. The CDR3 DNA reads TGTGCCAGCAGTCCACCGGGCGATAATGAAAAACTGTTTTTT. As protein: CASSPPGDNEKLFF.

This clone occurred once. This chain links TRBV5-4 with TRBJ1-1; D is possibly TRBD1 (5 bases). Between the trimmed V and J ends, which lost 5 bases and 0 bases, there was a span of 14 bases. Germline CDR1 is SGHNT and CDR2 is YYREEE (reference sequence). There are 15 residues in the CDR3. The CDR3 here is CASRKTGTLNTEAFF. CDR3 nucleotide sequence: TGTGCCAGCAGGAAAACCGGGACTTTGAACACTGAAGCTTTCTTT. Full variable domain (rest looked up from reference TRBV5-4 and TRBJ1-1): ETGVTQSPTHLIKTRGQQVTLRCSSQSGHNTVSWYQQALGQGPQFIFQYYREEENGRGNFPPRFSGLQFPNYSSELNVNALELDDSALYLCASRKTGTLNTEAFFGQGTRLTVV.

The V gene is TRBV7-2, the J gene TRBJ1-2; TRBD1 matches at 8 bases. CDR1 is SGHTA and CDR2 is FQGNSA in the germline V gene. The CDR3 runs to 15 residues. The ends lost 5 bases at V and 4 bases at J; junction bases unmatched: 9. The CDR3 nucleotides are TGTGCCAGCAGCCCCCGGACAGGGCCTGCCTATGGCTACACCTTC. As protein: CASSPRTGPAYGYTF.

The CDR3 region is CASSPRLGQPDSYNSPLHF. Written as DNA, the CDR3 is TGTGCCAGCAGCCCCCGATTAGGGCAGCCAGATTCCTATAATTCACCCCTCCACTTT. V usage is TRBV11-2 and J usage is TRBJ1-6; D gene uncertain. Looked up from germline, CDR1 is SGHAT and CDR2 is FQNNGV. The V end was cut by 5 bases, the J end by 1 base, with 21 bases between. The CDR3 length is 19 residues. Using reference TRBV11-2 and TRBJ1-6 for the parts outside the CDR3, the full variable domain is EAGVAQSPRYKIIEKRQSVAFWCNPISGHATLYWYQQILGQGPKLLIQFQNNGVVDDSQLPKDRFSAERLKGVDSTLKIQPAKLEDSAVYLCASSPRLGQPDSYNSPLHFGNGTRLTVT.

Written as DNA, the CDR3 is TGTGCCAGCAGCACCGGACTAGCCAAAAACATTCAGTACTTC. Its protein is CASSTGLAKNIQYF. The chain links TRBV5-6 to TRBJ2-4, with D maybe TRBD2 (5 bases). The CDR3 runs 14 residues. The germline gives CDR1 SGHDT, CDR2 YYEEEE. V lost 4 bases, J lost 0 bases, and 8 bases lay in between. Complete variable domain (other parts from reference TRBV5-6 and TRBJ2-4): DAGVTQSPTHLIKTRGQQVTLRCSPKSGHDTVSWYQQALGQGPQFIFQYYEEEERQRGNFPDRFSGHQFPNYSSELNVNALLLGDSALYLCASSTGLAKNIQYFGAGTRLSVL.

This rearrangement joins TRBV4-3 to TRBJ1-2; no reliable D call. The V gene lost 0 bases and the J gene lost 8 bases, with 25 bases spanning the gap. Germline V gives CDR1 LGHNA, CDR2 YSLEER. The CDR3 is 18 residues long. DNA for the CDR3: TGCGCCAGCAGCCAAGACGGCCCCTTTCACGGAATCTCGGGAGGCTACACCTTC. It codes for CASSQDGPFHGISGGYTF.

The J gene is TRBJ2-5, the V gene TRBV4-2; tentative D call: TRBD2 (6 bases). This CDR3 has 17 amino acids. From germline, CDR1 is LGHNA and CDR2 YNFKEQ. V was shortened by 1 base and J by 4 bases, with 19 bases between the two germline ends. The CDR3 is CASSQGGKGQGGETQYF. The CDR3 region has the DNA TGTGCCAGCAGCCAAGGGGGCAAGGGTCAGGGAGGAGAGACCCAGTACTTC.

The chain couples TRBV28 to TRBJ2-3; 8 nucleotides line up with TRBD2. The CDR3 loop spans 19 amino acids. With 2 bases clipped from V and 1 base from J, the junction kept 14 bases outside the gene matches. CDR1 is MDHEN and CDR2 is SYDVKM in the germline V gene. This CDR3 reads CASSLPQTGGPRGTDTQYF. CDR3 sequence (DNA): TGTGCCAGCAGTTTACCGCAAACGGGAGGGCCAAGGGGCACAGATACGCAGTATTTT.

The J gene is TRBJ1-2, the V gene TRBV28; 9 positions match TRBD1. V dropped 8 bases and J dropped 7; count of bases not matched to a gene: 11. The CDR3 extends over 14 amino acids. Per the germline V gene, CDR1 is MDHEN and CDR2 is SYDVKM. The CDR3: CASLGGDRAGGYTF. CDR3 nucleotides: TGTGCCAGCCTTGGCGGGGACAGGGCGGGTGGCTACACCTTC.

DNA of the CDR3: TGTGCCAATGCAGCGGGGGGGAGGGAGACCCAGTACTTC. It specifies CANAAGGRETQYF. V gene TRBV6-1 combines with J gene TRBJ2-5; 10 positions match TRBD2. V lost 10 bases to trimming and J lost 5 bases; unmatched junction nucleotides: 7. The CDR3 runs to 13 residues. Germline V gene sequence: CDR1 MNHNS, CDR2 SASEGT.

This chain connects TRBV7-9 to TRBJ2-2; TRBD2 might be the D (6 bases). Trimming stripped 2 bases from V and 4 bases from J, with 11 bases between. Germline CDR1 reads SEHNR; CDR2 reads FQNEAQ (reference sequence). The CDR3 runs to 15 residues. In DNA form, the CDR3 reads TGTGCCAGCAGCTTATTGTCGGGGGTCACCGGGGAGCTGTTTTTT. As protein: CASSLLSGVTGELFF. Variable domain in full (rest from reference TRBV7-9 and TRBJ2-2): DTGVSQNPRHKITKRGQNVTFRCDPISEHNRLYWYRQTLGQGPEFLTYFQNEAQLEKSRLLSDRFSAERPKGSFSTLEIQRTEQGDSAMYLCASSLLSGVTGELFFGEGSRLTVL.

The rearrangement links TRBV28 to TRBJ2-3; no definite D call. Germline loops: CDR1 MDHEN, CDR2 SYDVKM. CDR3 length equals 14 residues. V lost 3 bases, J lost 6 bases, and 13 bases lay in between. CDR3 coding DNA: TGTGCCAGCAGTTTTGGTAGTCTTGGGGATACGCAGTATTTT. Its protein product is CASSFGSLGDTQYF.

V is TRBV6-5 and J is TRBJ1-6, with TRBD1 identical over 7 bases. V dropped 0 bases and J dropped 8; count of bases not matched to a gene: 4. This CDR3 is built from 15 residues. CDR1 and CDR2 from the germline V gene are MNHEY and SVGAGI. CDR3 nucleotide sequence: TGTGCCAGCAGTTACTCCGGAACAGGGGATTCACCCCTCCACTTT. It encodes CASSYSGTGDSPLHF.

This clone occurred a few times. This chain uses TRBV6-5 with TRBJ1-1; tentative D call: TRBD1 (6 bases). Trimming cost V 6 bases and J 4 bases, with 15 bases left between them. The CDR3 spans 14 residues. Per germline, CDR1 MNHEY and CDR2 SVGAGI. CDR3 sequence (DNA): TGTGCCAGCAGAACCCAGGGGAGGCGCACTGAAGCTTTCTTT. It codes for CASRTQGRRTEAFF.

The J gene is TRBJ1-5, the V gene TRBV2; the D is unclear. The CDR3 has 14 residues. V was clipped by 2 bases and J by 4 bases, with 9 bases between them. Germline loops: CDR1 SNHLY, CDR2 FYNNEI. The CDR3 reads CASSELIGNQPQHF. CDR3 nucleotide sequence: TGTGCCAGCAGTGAACTTATTGGTAATCAGCCCCAGCATTTT.

The genes are TRBV7-9 and TRBJ1-1; TRBD1 is a possible D gene (5 bases). The CDR3 contains 15 residues. With 5 bases removed from V and 11 bases from J, the gap between germline ends came to 24 bases. Germline-derived CDR1 and CDR2 are SEHNR and FQNEAQ (reference sequence). The CDR3 nucleotides are TGTGCCAGCAGCCCCGATTATGGACACCTAGTTGGGGCTTTCTTT. It yields the protein CASSPDYGHLVGAFF.

The chain couples TRBV4-3 to TRBJ2-1, with 9 bases matching TRBD2. The V gene end was trimmed by 6 bases and the J gene end by 3 bases; junction bases not matched to a gene: 9. This CDR3 comprises 16 residues. Germline V gene lookup returns CDR1 LGHNA and CDR2 YSLEER. The CDR3 sequence: CASSPRAGGSYNEQFF. In DNA, the CDR3 is TGCGCCAGCAGTCCACGGGCGGGAGGGAGCTACAATGAGCAGTTCTTC.

The rearrangement links TRBV18 to TRBJ2-7; 7 bases line up with TRBD1. J gave up 4 bases and V 3 bases, and 9 bases lay outside the gene matches. The CDR3 is 15 residues long. Germline CDR1 KGHSH, CDR2 LQKENI. CDR3 loop: CASSPGQGVVYEQYF. The DNA for the CDR3 is TGTGCCAGCTCACCGGGGCAGGGGGTCGTTTACGAGCAGTACTTC.

The chain combines TRBV9 with TRBJ1-5, with 7 bases matching TRBD1. V dropped 4 bases and J dropped 2; count of bases not matched to a gene: 6. This CDR3 is 15 amino acids long. Germline CDR1 is SGDLS and CDR2 is YYNGEE. Here the CDR3 reads CASSPSGGGNQPQHF. DNA of the CDR3: TGTGCCAGCAGCCCCTCAGGGGGAGGCAATCAGCCCCAGCATTTT.

This chain links TRBV5-1 with TRBJ1-2; D is unclear. Deletions cut 1 base from V and 6 bases from J, with 16 bases between. The CDR3 is 15 residues long. The germline CDR1 and CDR2 sequences are SGHRS and YFSETQ. CDR3 nucleotides: TGCGCCAGCAGCTTGAACCAAGGGTATTATGATGGCTACACCTTC. Amino acids: CASSLNQGYYDGYTF.